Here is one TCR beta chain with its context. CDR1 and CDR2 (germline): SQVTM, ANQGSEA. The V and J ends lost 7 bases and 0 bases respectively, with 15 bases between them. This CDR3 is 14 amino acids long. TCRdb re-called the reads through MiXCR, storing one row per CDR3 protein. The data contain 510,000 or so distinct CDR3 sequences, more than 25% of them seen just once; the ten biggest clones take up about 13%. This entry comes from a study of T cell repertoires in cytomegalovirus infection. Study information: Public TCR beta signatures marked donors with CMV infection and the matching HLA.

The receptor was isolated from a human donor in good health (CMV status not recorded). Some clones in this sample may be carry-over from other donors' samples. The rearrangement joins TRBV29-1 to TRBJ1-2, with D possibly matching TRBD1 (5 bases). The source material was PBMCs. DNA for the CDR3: TGCAGCGCCCACAGGCCGGCTGCTAACTATGGCTACACCTTC. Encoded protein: CSAHRPAANYGYTF.